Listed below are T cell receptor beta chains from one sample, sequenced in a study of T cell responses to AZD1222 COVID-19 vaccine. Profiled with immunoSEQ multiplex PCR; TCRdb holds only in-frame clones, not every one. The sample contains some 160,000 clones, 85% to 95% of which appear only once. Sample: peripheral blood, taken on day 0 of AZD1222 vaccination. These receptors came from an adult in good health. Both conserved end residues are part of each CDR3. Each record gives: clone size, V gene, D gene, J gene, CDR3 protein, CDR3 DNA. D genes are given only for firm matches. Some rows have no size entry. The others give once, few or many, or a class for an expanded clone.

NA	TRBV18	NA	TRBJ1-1	CASSPPGAGDTEAFF	TGTGCCAGCTCGCCTCCGGGGGCGGGAGACACTGAAGCTTTCTTT
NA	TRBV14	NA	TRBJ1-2	CASSLTHYGYTF	TGTGCCAGCAGCCTTACCCACTATGGCTACACCTTC
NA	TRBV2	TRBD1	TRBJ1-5	CASTPGQVSNQPQHF	TGTGCCAGCACTCCGGGACAGGTTAGCAATCAGCCCCAGCATTTT
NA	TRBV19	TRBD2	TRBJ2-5	CASSTLAGAPLTQYF	TGTGCCAGTAGTACCCTAGCGGGGGCCCCCCTGACCCAGTACTTC
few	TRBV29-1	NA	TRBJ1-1	CSVIWSAEAFF	TGCAGCGTTATTTGGTCGGCTGAAGCTTTCTTT
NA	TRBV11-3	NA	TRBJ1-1	CASSWGGDMNTEAFF	TGTGCCAGCAGCTGGGGGGGTGATATGAACACTGAAGCTTTCTTT
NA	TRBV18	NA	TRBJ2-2	CASSPFEQGTVGGELFF	TGTGCCAGCTCACCGTTCGAACAGGGAACGGTGGGCGGGGAGCTGTTTTTT
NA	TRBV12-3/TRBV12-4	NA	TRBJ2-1	CASSLASQQFF	TGTGCCAGCAGTTTAGCTAGCCAGCAGTTCTTC
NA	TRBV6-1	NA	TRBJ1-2	CASSENTARYGYTF	TGTGCCAGCAGTGAAAATACCGCGCGCTATGGCTACACCTTC
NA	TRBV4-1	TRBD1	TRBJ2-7	CASSQAVGTGVVYEQYF	TGCGCCAGCAGCCAAGCCGTAGGGACAGGGGTTGTGTACGAGCAGTACTTC
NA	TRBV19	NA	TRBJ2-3	CASSLLRGAQYF	TGTGCCAGTAGTCTGCTTCGAGGTGCGCAGTATTTT
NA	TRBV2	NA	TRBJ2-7	CASSEYYWGSAHEQYF	TGTGCCAGCAGTGAATATTATTGGGGTTCTGCCCACGAGCAGTACTTC
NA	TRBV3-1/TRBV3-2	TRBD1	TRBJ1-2	CASSHLGGSNYGYTF	TGTGCCAGCAGCCATCTAGGGGGCTCTAACTATGGCTACACCTTC
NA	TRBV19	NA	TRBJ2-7	CASSTRIARREQYF	TGTGCCAGTAGTACGCGGATCGCCCGGCGGGAGCAGTACTTC
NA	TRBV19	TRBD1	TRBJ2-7	CASSKKDWTGGYEQYF	TGTGCCAGTAGTAAAAAAGACTGGACAGGGGGCTACGAGCAGTACTTC
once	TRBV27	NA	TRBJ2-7	CASSFRPDSDEQYF	TGTGCCAGCAGTTTCCGACCAGACAGTGACGAGCAGTACTTC
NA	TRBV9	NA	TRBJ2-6	CASSPLSGANVLTF	TGTGCCAGTTCCCCATTGTCTGGGGCCAACGTCCTGACTTTC
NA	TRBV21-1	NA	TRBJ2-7	CASSAPRTRLPQFNPYEQYF	TGTGCCAGCAGCGCCCCCAGAACCCGTCTGCCCCAATTTAACCCCTACGAGCAGTACTTC
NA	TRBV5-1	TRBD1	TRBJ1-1	CASSRRQGREAFF	TGCGCCAGCAGCCGGCGACAGGGGAGGGAAGCTTTCTTT
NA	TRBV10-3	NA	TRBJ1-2	CAIKEAPYGYTF	TGTGCCATCAAGGAGGCCCCCTATGGCTACACCTTC
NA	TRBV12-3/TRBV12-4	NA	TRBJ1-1	CASSPPGYTEAFF	TGTGCCAGCAGCCCCCCTGGGTACACTGAAGCTTTCTTT
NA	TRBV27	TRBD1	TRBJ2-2	CASSLSTGYTGELFF	TGTGCCAGCAGTTTATCGACAGGGTACACCGGGGAGCTGTTTTTT
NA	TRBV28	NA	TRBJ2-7	CASSLISPHEQYF	TGTGCCAGCAGTTTGATATCCCCACACGAGCAGTACTTC
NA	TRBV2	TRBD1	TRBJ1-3	CASTVGGLSGNTIYF	TGTGCCAGCACGGTAGGGGGCCTCTCTGGAAACACCATATATTTT
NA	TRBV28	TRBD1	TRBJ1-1	CASKPGQGRTEAFF	TGTGCCAGCAAACCGGGACAGGGGCGCACTGAAGCTTTCTTT
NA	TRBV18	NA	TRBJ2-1	CASSPTVPGSYNEQFF	TGTGCCAGCTCGCCTACTGTTCCGGGATCCTACAATGAGCAGTTCTTC
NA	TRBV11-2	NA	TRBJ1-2	CASSQDSNYGYTF	TGTGCCAGCAGCCAAGACAGCAACTATGGCTACACCTTC
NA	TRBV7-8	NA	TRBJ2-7	CASSFSRNPYEQYF	TGTGCCAGCAGCTTCTCTCGAAATCCCTACGAGCAGTACTTC
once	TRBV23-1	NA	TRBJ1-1	CASSQKAYGEVGTEAFF	TGCGCCAGCAGTCAAAAGGCTTACGGGGAGGTAGGGACTGAAGCTTTCTTT
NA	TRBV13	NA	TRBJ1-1	CASSLEFQGTEAFF	TGTGCCAGCAGCTTAGAGTTTCAAGGCACTGAAGCTTTCTTT
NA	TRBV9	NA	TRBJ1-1	CASSGDTNTEAFF	TGTGCCAGCAGCGGGGACACGAACACTGAAGCTTTCTTT
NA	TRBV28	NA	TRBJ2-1	CATGGGYNEQFF	TGTGCAACTGGGGGAGGTTACAATGAGCAGTTCTTC
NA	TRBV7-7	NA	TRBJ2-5	CASSRTTGYPETQYF	TGTGCCAGCAGCCGGACAACAGGGTACCCAGAGACCCAGTACTTC
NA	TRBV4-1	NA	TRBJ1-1	CASSQDRWNMGAFF	TGCGCCAGCAGCCAAGATAGGTGGAACATGGGAGCTTTCTTT
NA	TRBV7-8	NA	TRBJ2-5	CASSFGAPETQYF	TGTGCCAGCAGCTTTGGGGCCCCTGAGACCCAGTACTTC
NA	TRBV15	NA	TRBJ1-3	CATSRDGNTIYF	TGTGCCACCAGCAGAGACGGAAACACCATATATTTT
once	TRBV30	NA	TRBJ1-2	CAWSLQGLYGYTF	TGTGCCTGGAGTTTACAGGGACTTTATGGCTACACCTTC
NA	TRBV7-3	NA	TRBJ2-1	CASSLIGGRSSYNEQFF	TGTGCCAGCAGCTTAATCGGCGGCCGGAGCTCCTACAATGAGCAGTTCTTC
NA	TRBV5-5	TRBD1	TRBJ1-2	CASSLADRIYGYTF	TGTGCCAGCAGCTTGGCGGACAGGATCTATGGCTACACCTTC
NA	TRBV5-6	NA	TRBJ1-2	CASSLSLAGFPYYGYTF	TGTGCCAGCAGCTTGAGTTTGGCAGGGTTTCCCTACTATGGCTACACCTTC
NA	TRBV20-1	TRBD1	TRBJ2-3	CSASGSGDRGLDTQYF	TGCAGTGCTAGTGGGAGTGGGGACAGGGGATTAGATACGCAGTATTTT
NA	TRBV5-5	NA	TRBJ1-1	CASSFRPGHLNTEAFF	TGTGCCAGCAGCTTTAGACCCGGACACTTGAACACTGAAGCTTTCTTT
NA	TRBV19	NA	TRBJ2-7	CASRFASGGHEQYF	TGTGCCAGTAGGTTTGCGAGTGGGGGTCACGAGCAGTACTTC
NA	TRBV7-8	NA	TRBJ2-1	CASSLPNGGAGDEQFF	TGTGCCAGCAGCCTCCCTAATGGCGGGGCCGGGGATGAGCAGTTCTTC
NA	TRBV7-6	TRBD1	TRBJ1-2	CASSLGGQDEIGYTF	TGTGCCAGCAGCTTAGGAGGACAGGATGAAATTGGCTACACCTTC
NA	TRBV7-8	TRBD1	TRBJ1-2	CASSPPGQGADYF	TGTGCCAGCAGCCCACCGGGACAGGGGGCTGATTACTTC
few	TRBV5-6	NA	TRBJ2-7	CASSLPHTYEQYF	TGTGCCAGCAGCTTACCTCACACCTACGAGCAGTACTTC
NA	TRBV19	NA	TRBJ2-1	CASTSLKEQFF	TGTGCCAGTACCTCTTTGAAAGAGCAGTTCTTC
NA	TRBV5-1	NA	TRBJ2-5	CASSFGGQETQYF	TGCGCCAGCAGCTTTGGGGGGCAGGAGACCCAGTACTTC
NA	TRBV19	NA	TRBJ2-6	CASGRGRSSGANVLTF	TGTGCCAGTGGTAGGGGCCGCTCCTCTGGGGCCAACGTCCTGACTTTC
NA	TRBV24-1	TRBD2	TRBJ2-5	CATSGTSGGRQETQYF	TGTGCCACCAGTGGGACTAGCGGGGGCCGACAAGAGACCCAGTACTTC
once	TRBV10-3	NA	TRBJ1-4	CAISVDSDEKLFF	TGTGCCATCAGTGTGGACTCGGATGAAAAACTGTTTTTT
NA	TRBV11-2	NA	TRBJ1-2	CASSFSQDYGYTF	TGTGCCAGCAGCTTCTCCCAGGACTATGGCTACACCTTC
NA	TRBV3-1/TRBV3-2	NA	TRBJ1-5	CASSQAQQPQHF	TGTGCCAGCAGCCAAGCCCAACAGCCCCAGCATTTT